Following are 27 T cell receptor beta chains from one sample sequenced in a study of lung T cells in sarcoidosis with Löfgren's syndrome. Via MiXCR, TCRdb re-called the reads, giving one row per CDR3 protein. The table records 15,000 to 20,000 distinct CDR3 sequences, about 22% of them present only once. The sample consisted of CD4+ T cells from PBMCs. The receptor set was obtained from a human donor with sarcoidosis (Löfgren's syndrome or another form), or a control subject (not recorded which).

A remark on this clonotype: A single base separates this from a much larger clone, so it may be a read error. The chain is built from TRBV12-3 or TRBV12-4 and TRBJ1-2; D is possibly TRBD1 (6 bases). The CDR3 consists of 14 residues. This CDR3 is CVSSLSGAYYGYTF. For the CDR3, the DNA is TGTGTCAGCAGTTTGTCAGGGGCCTATTATGGCTACACCTTC.

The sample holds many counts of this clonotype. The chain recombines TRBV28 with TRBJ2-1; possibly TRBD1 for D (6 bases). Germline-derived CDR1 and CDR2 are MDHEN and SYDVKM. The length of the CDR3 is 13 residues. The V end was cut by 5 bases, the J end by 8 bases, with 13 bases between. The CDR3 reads CASSITGSHEQFF. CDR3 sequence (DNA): TGTGCCAGCAGTATCACAGGGAGTCATGAGCAGTTCTTC.

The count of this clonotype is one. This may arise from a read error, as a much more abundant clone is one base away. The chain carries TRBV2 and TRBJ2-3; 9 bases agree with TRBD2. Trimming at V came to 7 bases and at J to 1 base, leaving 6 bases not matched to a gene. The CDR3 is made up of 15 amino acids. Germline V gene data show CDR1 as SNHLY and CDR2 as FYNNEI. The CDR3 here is CASKTRLAGTDTQYF. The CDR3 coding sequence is TGTGCCAGCAAAACTAGACTAGCGGGCACAGATACGCAGTATTTT.

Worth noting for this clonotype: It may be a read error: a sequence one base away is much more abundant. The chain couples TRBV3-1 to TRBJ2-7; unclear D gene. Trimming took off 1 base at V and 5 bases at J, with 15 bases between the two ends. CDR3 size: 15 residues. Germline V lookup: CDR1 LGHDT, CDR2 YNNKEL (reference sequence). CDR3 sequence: CASSQATHSGHEQYF. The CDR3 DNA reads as TGTGCCAGCAGCCAAGCCACCCACTCCGGGCACGAGCAGTACTTC.

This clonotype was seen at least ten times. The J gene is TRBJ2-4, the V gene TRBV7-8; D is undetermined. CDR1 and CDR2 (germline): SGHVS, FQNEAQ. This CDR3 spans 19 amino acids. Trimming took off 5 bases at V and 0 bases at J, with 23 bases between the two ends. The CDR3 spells CASSLRSGVKNLAKNIQYF. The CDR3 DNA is TGTGCCAGCAGCCTTAGATCTGGGGTCAAAAACCTAGCCAAAAACATTCAGTACTTC.

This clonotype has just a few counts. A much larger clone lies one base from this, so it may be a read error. The CDR3 DNA follows: TGTGCCAGCAGCCCCCAGGAAGGGGGCCTGAGCACTGAAGCTTTCTTT. This sequence encodes CASSPQEGGLSTEAFF. The rearrangement links TRBV28 to TRBJ1-1, with 7 bases identical to TRBD1. The CDR3 covers 16 residues. CDR1 is MDHEN and CDR2 is SYDVKM in the germline V gene. V lost 6 bases to trimming and J lost 4 bases; unmatched junction nucleotides: 14.

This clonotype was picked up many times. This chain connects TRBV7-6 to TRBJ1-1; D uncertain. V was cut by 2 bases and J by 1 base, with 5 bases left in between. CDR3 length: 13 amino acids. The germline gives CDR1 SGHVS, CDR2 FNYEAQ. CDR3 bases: TGTGCCAGCAGCTTAAAGACGAACACTGAAGCTTTCTTT. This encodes CASSLKTNTEAFF. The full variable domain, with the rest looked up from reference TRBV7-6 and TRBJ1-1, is GAGVSQSPRYKVTKRGQDVALRCDPISGHVSLYWYRQALGQGPEFLTYFNYEAQQDKSGLPNDRFSAERPEGSISTLTIQRTEQRDSAMYRCASSLKTNTEAFFGQGTRLTVV.

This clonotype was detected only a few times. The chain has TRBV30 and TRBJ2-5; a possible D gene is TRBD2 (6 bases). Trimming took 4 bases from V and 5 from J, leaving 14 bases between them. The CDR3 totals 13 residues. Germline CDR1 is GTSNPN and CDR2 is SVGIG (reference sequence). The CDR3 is CAWTPGGLETQYF. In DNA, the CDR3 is TGTGCCTGGACCCCCGGGGGACTCGAGACCCAGTACTTC.

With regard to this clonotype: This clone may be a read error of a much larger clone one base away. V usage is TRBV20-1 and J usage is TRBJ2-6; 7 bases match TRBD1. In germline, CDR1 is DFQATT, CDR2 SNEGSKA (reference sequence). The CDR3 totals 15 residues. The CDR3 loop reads CSAPKTGSGGNVLTF. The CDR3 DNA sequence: TGCAGTGCTCCAAAGACGGGATCAGGGGGCAACGTCCTGACTTTC.

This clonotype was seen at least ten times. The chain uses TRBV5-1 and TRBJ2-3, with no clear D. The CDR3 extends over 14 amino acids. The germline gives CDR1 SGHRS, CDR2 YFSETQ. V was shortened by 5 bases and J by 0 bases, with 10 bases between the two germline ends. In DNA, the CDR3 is TGCGCCAGCAGGACCGTGACCAGCACAGATACGCAGTATTTT. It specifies CASRTVTSTDTQYF. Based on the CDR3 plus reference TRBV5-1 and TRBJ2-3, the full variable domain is KAGVTQTPRYLIKTRGQQVTLSCSPISGHRSVSWYQQTPGQGLQFLFEYFSETQRNKGNFPGRFSGRQFSNSRSEMNVSTLELGDSALYLCASRTVTSTDTQYFGPGTRLTVL.

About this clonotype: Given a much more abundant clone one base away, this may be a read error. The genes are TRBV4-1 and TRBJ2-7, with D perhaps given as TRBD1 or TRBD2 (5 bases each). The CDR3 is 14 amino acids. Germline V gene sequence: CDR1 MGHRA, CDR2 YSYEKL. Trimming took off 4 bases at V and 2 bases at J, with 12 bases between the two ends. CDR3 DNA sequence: TGCGCCAGCAGCCTAATGACGGGGCCCTACGAGCAGTACGTC. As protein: CASSLMTGPYEQYV.

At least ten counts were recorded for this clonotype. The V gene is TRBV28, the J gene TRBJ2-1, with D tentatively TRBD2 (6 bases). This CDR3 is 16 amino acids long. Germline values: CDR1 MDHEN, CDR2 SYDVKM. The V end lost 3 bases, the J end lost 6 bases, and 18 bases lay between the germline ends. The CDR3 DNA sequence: TGTGCCAGCAGTTTTGAGCTCGGCGGGATTTTCAATGAGCAGTTCTTC. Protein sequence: CASSFELGGIFNEQFF.

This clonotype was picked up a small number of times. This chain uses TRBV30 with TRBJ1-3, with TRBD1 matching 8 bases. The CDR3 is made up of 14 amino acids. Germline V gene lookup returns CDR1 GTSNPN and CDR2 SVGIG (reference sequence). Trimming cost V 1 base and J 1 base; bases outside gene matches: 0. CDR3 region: CAWSDRGSGNTIYF. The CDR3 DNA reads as TGTGCCTGGAGTGACAGGGGGTCTGGAAACACCATATATTTT.

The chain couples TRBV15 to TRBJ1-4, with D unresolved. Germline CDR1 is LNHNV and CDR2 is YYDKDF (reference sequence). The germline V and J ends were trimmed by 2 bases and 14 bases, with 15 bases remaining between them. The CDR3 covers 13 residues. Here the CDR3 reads CATSRHGVANLFF. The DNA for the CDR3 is TGTGCCACCAGCAGACATGGGGTTGCGAACCTGTTTTTT.

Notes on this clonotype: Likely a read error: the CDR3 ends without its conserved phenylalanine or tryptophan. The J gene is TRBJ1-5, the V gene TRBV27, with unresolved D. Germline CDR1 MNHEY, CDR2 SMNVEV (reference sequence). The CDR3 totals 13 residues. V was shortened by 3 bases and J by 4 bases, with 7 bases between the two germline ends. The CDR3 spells CASSLSRNQPQHS. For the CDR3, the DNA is TGTGCCAGCAGTTTGTCGAGGAATCAGCCCCAGCATTCT.

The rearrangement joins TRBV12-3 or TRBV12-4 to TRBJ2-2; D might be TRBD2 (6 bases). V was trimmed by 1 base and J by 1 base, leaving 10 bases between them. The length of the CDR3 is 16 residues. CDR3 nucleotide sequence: TGTGCCAGCAGTTTAGGGAGGGGCTTGAACACCGGGGAGCTGTTTTTT. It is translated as CASSLGRGLNTGELFF.

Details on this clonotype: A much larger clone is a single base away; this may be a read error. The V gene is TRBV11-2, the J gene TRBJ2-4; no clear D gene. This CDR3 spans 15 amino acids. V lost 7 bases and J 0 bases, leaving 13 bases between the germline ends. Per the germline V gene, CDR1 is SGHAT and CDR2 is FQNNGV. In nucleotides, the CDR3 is TGTGCCAGCAATAGGGTGAGGCTAGCCAAAAACATTCAGTACTTC. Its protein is CASNRVRLAKNIQYF.

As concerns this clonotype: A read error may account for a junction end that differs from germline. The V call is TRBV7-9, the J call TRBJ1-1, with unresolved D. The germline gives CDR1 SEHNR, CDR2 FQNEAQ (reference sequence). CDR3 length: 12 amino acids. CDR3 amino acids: CAGSLPDREAFF. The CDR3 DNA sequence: TGCGCCGGCAGCTTACCCGACCGTGAAGCTTTCTTT.

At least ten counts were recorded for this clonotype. CDR3 nucleotides: TGTGCCACCAGCAGAGGTGGCGACTCCTACGAGCAGTACTTC. This translates into CATSRGGDSYEQYF. The chain recombines TRBV15 with TRBJ2-7; unclear D gene. The V end lost 1 base, the J end lost 0 bases, and 7 bases lay between the germline ends. Germline assignment: CDR1 LNHNV and CDR2 YYDKDF (reference sequence). This CDR3 comprises 14 residues.

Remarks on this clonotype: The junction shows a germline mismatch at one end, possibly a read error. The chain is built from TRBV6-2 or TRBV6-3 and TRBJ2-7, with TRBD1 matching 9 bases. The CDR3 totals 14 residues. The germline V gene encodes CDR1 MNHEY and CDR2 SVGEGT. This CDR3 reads CASSRTGVGFEQYF. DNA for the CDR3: TGCGCCAGCAGTAGGACAGGGGTGGGATTCGAGCAGTACTTC.

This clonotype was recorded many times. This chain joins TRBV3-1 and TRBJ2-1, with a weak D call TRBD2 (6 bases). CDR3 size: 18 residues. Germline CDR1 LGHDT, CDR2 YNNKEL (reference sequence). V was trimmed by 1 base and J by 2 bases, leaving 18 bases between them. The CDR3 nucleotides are TGTGCCAGCAGCCAAGTGTTCGGGACGGGACTTCCCTACAATGAGCAGTTCTTC. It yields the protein CASSQVFGTGLPYNEQFF.

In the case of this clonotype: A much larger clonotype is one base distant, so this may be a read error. CDR3 nucleotides: TGTGCCATCAGTGAAGGGGAAGGGGTCTATGGCTACACCTTC. Encoded protein: CAISEGEGVYGYTF. V usage is TRBV6-1 and J usage is TRBJ1-2, with a tentative D call TRBD1 (5 bases). Germline V gene lookup returns CDR1 MNHNS and CDR2 SASEGT. There are 14 residues in the CDR3.

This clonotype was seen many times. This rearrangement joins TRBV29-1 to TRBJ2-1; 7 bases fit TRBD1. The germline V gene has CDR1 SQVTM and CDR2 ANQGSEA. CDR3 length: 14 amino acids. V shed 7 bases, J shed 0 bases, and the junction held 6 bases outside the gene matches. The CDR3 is CSDQTGSSYNEQFF. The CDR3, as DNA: TGCAGCGACCAGACAGGGAGCTCCTACAATGAGCAGTTCTTC.

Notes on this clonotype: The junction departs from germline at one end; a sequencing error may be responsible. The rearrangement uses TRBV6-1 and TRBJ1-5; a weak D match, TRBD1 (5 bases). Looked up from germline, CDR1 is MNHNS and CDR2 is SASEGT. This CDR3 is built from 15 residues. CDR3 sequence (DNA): TGTACCAGAATACCAGGGTTTGGGAGCAATCAGCCCCAGCATTTT. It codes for CTRIPGFGSNQPQHF.

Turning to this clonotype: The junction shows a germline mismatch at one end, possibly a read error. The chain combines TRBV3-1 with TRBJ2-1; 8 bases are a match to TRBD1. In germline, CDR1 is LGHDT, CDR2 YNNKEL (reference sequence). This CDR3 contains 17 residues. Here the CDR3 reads CVSSRKLGQGGYNEQFF. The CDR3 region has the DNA TGTGTCAGCAGCCGGAAACTCGGACAGGGTGGCTACAATGAGCAGTTCTTC.

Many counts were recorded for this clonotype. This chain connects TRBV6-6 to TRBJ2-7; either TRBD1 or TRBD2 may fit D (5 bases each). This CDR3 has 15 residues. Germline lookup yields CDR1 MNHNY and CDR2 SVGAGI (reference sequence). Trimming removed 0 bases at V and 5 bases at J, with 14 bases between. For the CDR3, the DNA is TGTGCCAGCAGTTACTCGTCGGGGCTCGGACACGAGCAGTACTTC. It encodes CASSYSSGLGHEQYF.

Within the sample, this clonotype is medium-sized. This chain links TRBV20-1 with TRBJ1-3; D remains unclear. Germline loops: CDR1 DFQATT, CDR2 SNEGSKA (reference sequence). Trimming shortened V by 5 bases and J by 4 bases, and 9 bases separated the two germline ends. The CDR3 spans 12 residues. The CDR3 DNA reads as TGCAGTGCTTACGCTATCGGAAACACCATATATTTT. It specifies CSAYAIGNTIYF.